Below are 30 T cell receptor beta chains sequenced from a single sample in a study of radiotherapy plus CTLA-4 blockade in lung cancer. Method: immunoSEQ multiplex PCR; TCRdb's copy keeps in-frame clones and lacks some. The sample records about 48,000 clones, approximately 86% being singletons. Sample: peripheral blood, taken from a patient treated with radiotherapy plus ipilimumab. Source of these receptors: a human donor with non-small cell lung cancer that progressed on radiotherapy plus ipilimumab. Some clones in this sample may be carry-over from other donors' samples.

This clone has a single count. This chain uses TRBV27 with TRBJ2-1; D unclear. This CDR3 comprises 14 residues. Trimming removed 3 bases from V and 4 bases from J, with 10 bases in between. CDR1 and CDR2 from the germline V gene are MNHEY and SMNVEV (reference sequence). The CDR3 coding sequence is TGTGCCAGCAGTTTGTTTAAACTATACAATGAGCAGTTCTTC. Translating gives CASSLFKLYNEQFF.

This clone has a handful of counts. CDR3 in DNA: TGTGCCAGCAGCTTAGTTAGCGGGCTCCAAAATGAGCAGTTCTTC. It codes for CASSLVSGLQNEQFF. This chain joins TRBV11-3 and TRBJ2-1, with 7 bases aligning to TRBD2. CDR3 size: 15 residues. V shed 1 base, J shed 7 bases, and the junction held 7 bases outside the gene matches. The V gene's germline CDR1 is SGHNT and CDR2 YENEEA.

This clone was seen only a few times. The rearrangement joins TRBV5-1 to TRBJ2-6; TRBD1 might be the D (6 bases). Germline CDR1 reads SGHRS; CDR2 reads YFSETQ. This CDR3 is 14 amino acids long. The V gene lost 5 bases and the J gene lost 0 bases, with 6 bases spanning the gap. In DNA, the CDR3 is TGCGCCAGCAGGGACAGCTCTGGGGCCAACGTCCTGACTTTC. Translating gives CASRDSSGANVLTF.

The table lists this clone with a few counts. The rearrangement uses TRBV25-1 and TRBJ2-7, with 11 bases fitting TRBD1. Trimming cost V 5 bases and J 4 bases; bases outside gene matches: 4. Germline V CDR1 and CDR2: MGHDK, SYGVNS. The CDR3 is 14 amino acids. CDR3 loop: CASSKGQGAYEQYF. Here the CDR3 DNA reads TGTGCCAGCAGTAAAGGACAGGGGGCGTACGAGCAGTACTTC.

The chain employs TRBV2 and TRBJ1-4, with D possibly matching TRBD1 (6 bases). The length of the CDR3 is 16 residues. V lost 5 bases and J 1 base, leaving 14 bases between the germline ends. Germline V CDR1 and CDR2: SNHLY, FYNNEI. As DNA, the CDR3 is TGTGCCAGCAGTAAACAGGGTATAGGAACTAATGAAAAACTGTTTTTT. It specifies CASSKQGIGTNEKLFF.

DNA of the CDR3: TGTGCCAGCAGCCCCGGACAGCTTGGCGAGCAGTACTTC. Its protein product is CASSPGQLGEQYF. V is TRBV5-6 and J is TRBJ2-7; tentatively, D is TRBD1 (6 bases). The CDR3 totals 13 residues. With 4 bases removed from V and 6 bases from J, the gap between germline ends came to 14 bases. Germline V gene data show CDR1 as SGHDT and CDR2 as YYEEEE.

The chain carries TRBV5-1 and TRBJ2-6, with D possibly TRBD1 on 6 matching bases. From germline, CDR1 is SGHRS and CDR2 YFSETQ. The V gene lost 4 bases and the J gene lost 1 base, with 9 bases spanning the gap. The CDR3 spans 15 residues. The chain's CDR3 is CASSKTGSGANVLTF. DNA of the CDR3: TGCGCCAGCAGCAAAACAGGGTCTGGGGCCAACGTCCTGACTTTC.

The chain employs TRBV14 and TRBJ2-3, with 8 bases aligning to TRBD1. V lost 4 bases, J lost 3 bases, and 3 bases stayed unmatched. CDR3 length: 14 residues. CDR1 is SGHDN, CDR2 FVKESK, per germline. Written as DNA, the CDR3 is TGTGCCAGCAGCCTTTGGACAGGGACAGATACGCAGTATTTT. Amino acid sequence: CASSLWTGTDTQYF.

This clone was observed once. The CDR3 reads CASSQGGGTNWFF. DNA of the CDR3: TGTGCCAGCAGCCAAGGAGGTGGGACTAACTGGTTCTTC. The chain employs TRBV4-2 and TRBJ2-1; TRBD2 aligns across 7 bases. Germline-derived CDR1 and CDR2 are LGHNA and YNFKEQ. Trimming cost V 1 base and J 15 bases; bases outside gene matches: 9. The length of the CDR3 is 13 residues.

The V and J genes are TRBV27 and TRBJ2-6; a weak D match, TRBD1 (5 bases). Germline assignment: CDR1 MNHEY and CDR2 SMNVEV (reference sequence). CDR3 size: 14 residues. The V end lost 8 bases, the J end lost 4 bases, and 12 bases lay between the germline ends. CDR3 loop: CASGASAGANVLTF. CDR3 in DNA: TGTGCCAGCGGGGCCTCGGCCGGGGCCAACGTCCTGACTTTC.

V gene TRBV7-8 combines with J gene TRBJ2-1; the D gene is possibly TRBD2 (6 bases). The V end was cut by 3 bases, the J end by 2 bases, with 14 bases between. The CDR3 extends over 16 amino acids. Germline lookup yields CDR1 SGHVS and CDR2 FQNEAQ. The CDR3 here is CASSLAVGLPYNEQFF. CDR3 DNA sequence: TGTGCCAGCAGCTTGGCGGTGGGACTTCCCTACAATGAGCAGTTCTTC.

The rearrangement links TRBV27 to TRBJ1-2; tentatively, D is TRBD1 (5 bases). The CDR3 consists of 13 residues. Between the trimmed V and J ends, which lost 5 bases and 4 bases, there was a span of 11 bases. The germline V gene encodes CDR1 MNHEY and CDR2 SMNVEV (reference sequence). The CDR3: CASSRTGPYGYTF. CDR3 in DNA: TGTGCCAGCAGTCGCACAGGCCCCTATGGCTACACCTTC.

The chain carries TRBV7-2 and TRBJ1-1; TRBD1 matches at 8 bases. V gave up 5 bases and J gave up 0 bases; unmatched junction bases: 11. Germline CDR1 reads SGHTA; CDR2 reads FQGNSA. This CDR3 is 17 amino acids long. The CDR3 region is CASSQTGVASLNTEAFF. DNA for the CDR3: TGTGCCAGCAGCCAGACAGGGGTGGCTTCTTTGAACACTGAAGCTTTCTTT. Full variable domain (remainder filled in from reference TRBV7-2 and TRBJ1-1): GAGVSQSPSNKVTEKGKDVELRCDPISGHTALYWYRQSLGQGLEFLIYFQGNSAPDKSGLPSDRFSAERTGGSVSTLTIQRTQQEDSAVYLCASSQTGVASLNTEAFFGQGTRLTVV.

The CDR3 loop reads CSVPIRNGQYF. The CDR3 region has the DNA TGCAGCGTCCCCATCCGAAACGGGCAGTATTTT. This chain links TRBV29-1 with TRBJ2-3; no clear D gene. CDR3 length: 11 amino acids. Germline V gives CDR1 SQVTM, CDR2 ANQGSEA. V gave up 6 bases and J gave up 11 bases, with 15 bases separating them.

This clone appeared a single time. The V gene is TRBV19, the J gene TRBJ1-5, with D possibly matching TRBD1 (6 bases). Trimming took off 3 bases at V and 2 bases at J, with 14 bases between the two ends. The CDR3 contains 16 residues. Germline CDR1 LNHDA, CDR2 SQIVND (reference sequence). Here the CDR3 reads CASSIGGGGGNQPQHF. In DNA, the CDR3 is TGTGCCAGTAGTATCGGGGGGGGCGGAGGCAATCAGCCCCAGCATTTT.

The chain carries TRBV5-1 and TRBJ1-3; 7 positions match TRBD1. CDR1 SGHRS and CDR2 YFSETQ come from the germline V gene. V trimming: 4 bases; J trimming: 4 bases; junction bases outside the gene matches: 2. CDR3 length equals 13 residues. CDR3 sequence reads: CASSQTGGNTIYF. In DNA, the CDR3 is TGCGCCAGCAGCCAGACAGGGGGAAACACCATATATTTT.

In this sample, this clone turned up once. V and J are TRBV11-2 and TRBJ2-7; tentative D call: TRBD1 (6 bases). The V end was cut by 2 bases, the J end by 3 bases, with 14 bases between. The CDR3 covers 15 residues. In germline, CDR1 is SGHAT, CDR2 FQNNGV. CDR3 sequence (DNA): TGTGCCAGCAGCTTACTATCGGGACATATCTACGAGCAGTACTTC. This gives the protein CASSLLSGHIYEQYF.

J is TRBJ1-1 and V is TRBV4-1; possibly TRBD1 for D (5 bases). Germline V gene lookup returns CDR1 MGHRA and CDR2 YSYEKL. CDR3 size: 14 residues. Trimming removed 5 bases from V and 0 bases from J, with 10 bases in between. CDR3 DNA: TGCGCCAGCAGCGGACGGACAATGAACACTGAAGCTTTCTTT. Translated, it gives CASSGRTMNTEAFF.

The chain links TRBV19 to TRBJ1-4; D call uncertain. This CDR3 comprises 14 residues. The germline V and J ends were trimmed by 3 bases and 7 bases, with 12 bases remaining between them. From germline, CDR1 is LNHDA and CDR2 SQIVND (reference sequence). Here the CDR3 reads CASSIGDRPEKLFF. CDR3 nucleotides: TGTGCCAGTAGTATCGGAGATAGACCTGAAAAACTGTTTTTT.

Only a few counts were recorded for this clone. At one boundary the junction diverges from the germline segment, which might be a read error. Other DNA sequences from this sample encode an identical CDR3 as well. V usage is TRBV5-4 and J usage is TRBJ2-5; D is perhaps TRBD2 (6 bases). Germline values: CDR1 SGHNT, CDR2 YYREEE (reference sequence). The CDR3 covers 15 residues. The CDR3 is CASSLFGTEGETQYF. For the CDR3, the DNA is TGCGCCAGCAGCTTGTTTGGGACGGAGGGGGAGACCCAGTACTTC. Combining the CDR3 with reference TRBV5-4 and TRBJ2-5 gives the whole variable domain ETGVTQSPTHLIKTRGQQVTLRCSSQSGHNTVSWYQQALGQGPQFIFQYYREEENGRGNFPPRFSGLQFPNYSSELNVNALELDDSALYLCASSLFGTEGETQYFGPGTRLLVL.

The chain joins TRBV27 to TRBJ2-1; TRBD2 agrees at 7 bases. The germline V gene encodes CDR1 MNHEY and CDR2 SMNVEV (reference sequence). V trimming: 0 bases; J trimming: 0 bases; junction bases outside the gene matches: 5. The CDR3 consists of 17 residues. The CDR3, as DNA: TGTGCCAGCAGTTTATCCACCGGGGGGATCTCCTACAATGAGCAGTTCTTC. This sequence encodes CASSLSTGGISYNEQFF.

This clone has only one observation. The rearrangement links TRBV27 to TRBJ1-5; D call uncertain. Germline CDR1 MNHEY, CDR2 SMNVEV (reference sequence). V was trimmed by 3 bases and J by 0 bases, leaving 6 bases between them. The CDR3 is 14 residues long. The CDR3 loop is CASSLFNSNQPQHF. In DNA, the CDR3 is TGTGCCAGCAGTTTGTTTAATAGCAATCAGCCCCAGCATTTT.

This chain joins TRBV18 and TRBJ2-3, with a tentative D call TRBD2 (6 bases). This CDR3 is 13 amino acids long. Germline V gene sequence: CDR1 KGHSH, CDR2 LQKENI. The V gene lost 9 bases and the J gene lost 1 base, with 11 bases spanning the gap. The CDR3 sequence is CASAGGGTDTQYF. The CDR3 DNA reads as TGTGCCAGTGCGGGCGGGGGCACAGATACGCAGTATTTT.

The V gene is TRBV18, the J gene TRBJ1-2; D is uncertain. This CDR3 region has 15 residues. Trimming removed 1 base from V and 3 bases from J, with 12 bases in between. Per germline, CDR1 KGHSH and CDR2 LQKENI. The CDR3 spells CASSPQPGVDYGYTF. DNA of the CDR3: TGTGCCAGCTCACCACAGCCGGGAGTTGACTATGGCTACACCTTC.

The rearrangement joins TRBV7-3 to TRBJ2-1, with 8 nucleotides matching TRBD1. J was trimmed by 3 bases and V by 8 bases; bases with no gene match: 6. The CDR3 length is 14 residues. Germline CDR1 reads SGHTA; CDR2 reads FQGTGA. This CDR3 is CASSTGGNYNEQFF. The CDR3 DNA is TGTGCCAGCTCCACAGGGGGGAACTACAATGAGCAGTTCTTC.

This chain uses TRBV6-1 with TRBJ2-1, with D possibly being TRBD2 (6 bases). Germline V gene data show CDR1 as MNHNS and CDR2 as SASEGT. V lost 3 bases and J lost 14, with 11 bases in between. The CDR3 sequence is 11 residues long. In DNA, the CDR3 is TGTGCCAGCAGTGAGGGACTCACCGAGTTCTTC. Translated, it gives CASSEGLTEFF.

The chain employs TRBV6-6 and TRBJ2-3; 8 nucleotides align to TRBD2. With 6 bases clipped from V and 0 bases from J, the junction kept 5 bases outside the gene matches. From germline, CDR1 is MNHNY and CDR2 SVGAGI (reference sequence). The CDR3 runs to 15 residues. The chain's CDR3 is CASSAREGSTDTQYF. The CDR3 region has the DNA TGTGCCAGCAGCGCCCGGGAGGGAAGCACAGATACGCAGTATTTT.

The CDR3 DNA reads TGTGCCAGCAGCTTAGGTCCAGGGTCGGGCACTGAAGCTTTCTTT. This codes for CASSLGPGSGTEAFF. This rearrangement joins TRBV7-6 to TRBJ1-1; the D gene is possibly TRBD1 (5 bases). Between the trimmed V and J ends, which lost 1 base and 4 bases, there was a span of 13 bases. From germline, CDR1 is SGHVS and CDR2 FNYEAQ. This CDR3 region has 15 residues.

V is TRBV10-3 and J is TRBJ2-1; TRBD1 agrees at 11 bases. J lost 6 bases, V lost 7 bases, and 5 bases had no gene match. This CDR3 has 14 residues. The germline gives CDR1 ENHRY, CDR2 SYGVKD. This chain's CDR3 is CAITKDRGRNEQFF. The CDR3 nucleotides read TGTGCCATCACCAAGGACAGGGGGCGCAATGAGCAGTTCTTC.

The genes are TRBV9 and TRBJ2-5, with TRBD2 identical over 10 bases. V shed 1 base and J 7 bases; nucleotides not matched to a gene: 1. Germline CDR1 SGDLS, CDR2 YYNGEE. The CDR3 spans 13 residues. This CDR3 reads CASSVSSGGTQYF. Written as DNA, the CDR3 is TGTGCCAGCAGCGTATCTAGCGGGGGGACCCAGTACTTC.